These T cell receptor beta chains were read from a single sample in a study of tumor-infiltrating lymphocytes in primary liver carcinoma. Each CDR3 protein is one row after TCRdb ran MiXCR on the multiplex PCR reads. The repertoire holds about 330,000 distinct CDR3 sequences, with about 65% as singletons. The material sequenced was peripheral blood. These TCRs come from a man aged 35 to 55 with primary liver carcinoma and hepatitis B virus infection. CDR3s include the opening cysteine and the closing phenylalanine or tryptophan. The D gene is left open where the match is weak. The size of a clone is reported for some rows only, either as once, few or many, or as a class for expanded clones.

d_call	clone_size	v_call	j_call	cdr3_aa	cdr3_nt
.	.	TRBV10-1	TRBJ2-7	CASSGSGVYEQYF	TGCGCCAGCAGTGGGTCGGGTGTATACGAGCAGTACTTC
TRBD2	few	TRBV4-1	TRBJ2-1	CASSPGGGGAYNEQFF	TGCGCCAGCAGCCCGGGAGGCGGGGGAGCTTACAATGAGCAGTTCTTC
TRBD2	.	TRBV6-1	TRBJ2-7	CASNVTSGGASSYEQYF	TGTGCCAGCAATGTGACTAGCGGGGGCGCGAGCTCCTACGAGCAGTACTTC
.	.	TRBV4-3	TRBJ2-3	CASSQAPGTTQDMQYF	TGCGCCAGCAGCCAAGCTCCCGGGACAACACAAGATATGCAGTATTTT
.	.	TRBV11-3	TRBJ2-1	CASSLDETDNEHFF	TGTGCCAGCAGCTTAGATGAGACAGACAATGAGCATTTCTTC
TRBD1	.	TRBV11-2	TRBJ2-7	CASSLTPRTGEQQYF	TGTGCCAGCAGCTTAACCCCCCGGACAGGGGAGCAGCAGTACTTT
.	.	TRBV11-2	TRBJ2-3	CSSSTLQSLYTYTQYF	TGTTCCAGCAGCACCCTACAGAGCCTTTACACATATACGCAGTATTTT
.	.	TRBV11-2	TRBJ2-3	CASNPRKGLALGTDTQYF	TGTGCCAGCAACCCGCGAAAGGGGTTGGCCCTCGGCACAGATACGCAGTATTTT
TRBD1	.	TRBV10-3	TRBJ1-1	CAISEPWTGSNTEAFF	TGTGCCATCAGTGAGCCCTGGACAGGGTCGAACACTGAAGCTTTCTTT
.	few	TRBV23-1	TRBJ2-3	CASSLRPDTQYF	TGCGCCAGCAGTCTCCGGCCAGATACGCAGTATTTT
TRBD1	few	TRBV28	TRBJ2-7	CASMVGQGAGEQYF	TGTGCCAGCATGGTGGGACAGGGGGCGGGGGAGCAGTACTTC
.	few	TRBV5-4	TRBJ2-7	CASRGDGREQYF	TGTGCCAGCAGGGGAGATGGGAGGGAGCAGTACTTC
.	.	TRBV6-5	TRBJ2-5	CASSYSVRNQETQYF	TGTGCCAGCAGTTACTCGGTGAGGAACCAAGAGACCCAGTACTTC
.	many	TRBV4-1	TRBJ2-3	CASSRIGATDTQYF	TGCGCCAGCAGCCGAATCGGGGCCACAGATACGCAGTATTTT
TRBD1	few	TRBV19	TRBJ2-1	CASSISGTGYYNEQFF	TGTGCCAGTAGTATCTCGGGGACAGGGTACTACAATGAGCAGTTCTTC
.	.	TRBV5-5	TRBJ2-1	CASSLHQMNEQFF	TGTGCCAGCAGCTTGCACCAGATGAATGAGCAGTTCTTC
.	once	TRBV6-1	TRBJ2-7	CASSLTSGNSYEQYF	TGTGCCAGCAGTCTGACTAGTGGCAACTCCTACGAGCAGTATTTC
TRBD1	.	TRBV28	TRBJ2-7	CVSSLTGTGGLVQYF	TGTGTCAGCAGTTTAACCGGGACAGGGGGCCTCGTGCAGTACTTC
.	many	TRBV11-2	TRBJ2-7	CASSPSEQIAYEQYF	TGTGCCAGCAGCCCGTCCGAACAGATCGCCTACGAGCAGTACTTC
.	.	TRBV11-2	TRBJ1-3	CVSIRTQNTIYF	TGTGTCAGCATCAGAACTCAAAACACCATATATTTT
.	.	TRBV6-6	TRBJ2-1	CASSYSPSGWGNEQFF	TGTGCCAGCAGTTACTCCCCGAGCGGGTGGGGCAATGAGCAGTTCTTC
TRBD2	.	TRBV6-5	TRBJ2-7	CAGSYSSGSSYAQYF	TGTGCCGGCAGTTATTCAAGCGGGAGCTCCTACGCGCAGTACTTC
TRBD1	few	TRBV4-1	TRBJ2-7	CASSRGQDISYEQYF	TGCGCCAGCAGCCGGGGACAGGATATCTCCTACGAGCAGTACTTC
.	few	TRBV7-9	TRBJ2-5	CASSLALETQYF	TGTGCCAGCAGCTTAGCGTTGGAGACCCAGTACTTC
.	few	TRBV7-9	TRBJ2-3	CASSEVAPGGLDTQYF	TGTGCCAGCAGCGAAGTAGCCCCCGGAGGCTTGGATACGCAGTATTTT
TRBD1	.	TRBV12-3/TRBV12-4	TRBJ2-2	CASSRDSQKTGELLF	TGTGCCAGCAGTCGGGACAGCCAGAAGACCGGGGAGCTGCTTTTT
.	.	TRBV11-2	TRBJ2-1	CAISARGDYIEQFF	TGTGCCATCAGCGCTAGGGGGGATTATATTGAGCAGTTCTTC
TRBD1	.	TRBV11-2	TRBJ1-5	CASSTGQGDNQPQRF	TGTGCCAGCAGCACTGGACAGGGCGACAATCAGCCCCAACGTTTT
.	.	TRBV25-1	TRBJ2-5	CASSDIMTDNQYF	TGTGCCAGCAGTGACATTATGACAGACAACCAGTACTTC
TRBD1	many	TRBV10-3	TRBJ2-2	CASRDSNTGELFF	TGTGCCAGCAGGGACAGTAACACCGGGGAGCTGTTTTTT
TRBD2	.	TRBV13	TRBJ2-1	CASSLETSGRNEQFF	TGTGCCAGCAGCTTAGAGACTAGCGGTCGCAATGAGCAGTTCTTC
.	.	TRBV10-1	TRBJ1-5	CASSEVCGRGISQHQHF	TGCGCCAGCAGTGAGGTTTGCGGCAGGGGTATCAGTCAGCACCAGCATTTT
.	.	TRBV5-1	TRBJ2-5	CASSLNGETQYF	TGCGCCAGCAGCTTGAACGGAGAGACCCAGTACTTC
.	.	TRBV11-3	TRBJ1-2	CASSLGNLTVDYGYTF	TGTGCCAGCAGCTTAGGAAATCTGACAGTCGACTATGGTTACACCTTC
.	.	TRBV4-1	TRBJ2-3	CASSPSQRATDTQYF	TGCGCCAGCAGCCCGTCTCAGAGAGCAACAGATACGCAGTATTTT
TRBD2	.	TRBV13	TRBJ2-5	CASSLRTSGRGETQYF	TGTGCCAGCAGCTTACGGACTAGCGGGAGAGGGGAGACCCAGTACTTC
.	many	TRBV6-5	TRBJ1-4	CASKRQANEKLFF	TGTGCCAGCAAGAGACAGGCTAATGAAAAACTGTTTTTT
.	.	TRBV2	TRBJ2-7	CASSEALPSLDEQYF	TGTGCCAGCAGTGAAGCGCTCCCTAGTCTGGATGAGCAGTACTTC
TRBD2	.	TRBV5-6	TRBJ2-7	CASSLLAVVSGVPHEQYF	TGTGCCAGCAGTTTGTTGGCGGTAGTTAGCGGGGTCCCCCACGAGCAGTACTTC
TRBD1	few	TRBV5-5	TRBJ2-7	CASIPPTGILYEQYF	TGTGCCAGCATACCCCCGACAGGGATTTTGTACGAGCAGTACTTC
.	.	TRBV5-4	TRBJ2-3	CASSHIGSRGPDTQYF	TGTGCCAGCAGCCATATCGGGTCGCGGGGCCCAGATACGCAGTATTTT
.	.	TRBV11-2	TRBJ2-4	CDSCLAVELAKNIQYF	TGTGACAGCTGCTTAGCGGTCGAGTTAGCCAAAAACATTCAGTACTTC
.	.	TRBV20-1	TRBJ2-5	CSAIRGKETQYF	TGCAGTGCTATCCGGGGGAAAGAGACCCAGTACTTC
.	once	TRBV11-2	TRBJ2-1	CASSPLPTPFNEQFF	TGTGCCAGCAGCCCGCTTCCGACTCCGTTTAATGAGCAGTTCTTC
.	many	TRBV5-5	TRBJ2-1	CASSPGPLSYNEQFF	TGTGCCAGCAGCCCCGGACCCCTCTCCTACAATGAGCAGTTCTTC
TRBD1	many	TRBV6-1	TRBJ2-7	CASRRTGDNEQYF	TGTGCCAGCAGGCGGACAGGGGACAACGAGCAGTACTTC
TRBD2	.	TRBV30	TRBJ2-3	CAWRGGAGGPYTQYF	TGTGCCTGGAGGGGGGGAGCGGGAGGGCCCTATACGCAGTATTTT
TRBD2	.	TRBV5-4	TRBJ2-1	CASSLALAGVRNEQFF	TGTGCCAGCAGCTTGGCCCTAGCGGGAGTCCGCAATGAGCAGTTCTTC
.	.	TRBV11-2	TRBJ2-2	CASSRSGTGELFF	TGTGCCAGCAGTAGGAGCGGCACCGGGGAGCTGTTTTTT
.	many	TRBV5-6	TRBJ2-7	CASSSRTVGTYEQYF	TGTGCCAGCAGCTCCCGGACGGTCGGAACCTACGAGCAGTACTTC
.	once	TRBV6-2/TRBV6-3	TRBJ2-1	CACSYSWEKINEQFF	TGTGCCTGCAGTTATTCGTGGGAGAAGATCAATGAGCAGTTCTTC
.	.	TRBV6-6	TRBJ1-6	CASSPGQSPYNSPLHF	TGTGCCAGCAGTCCCGGACAGAGCCCCTATAATTCACCCCTCCACTTT
TRBD1	.	TRBV5-4	TRBJ2-5	CVSSRTGTEKETQYF	TGTGTCAGCAGCCGAACCGGGACAGAGAAAGAGACCCAGTACTTC